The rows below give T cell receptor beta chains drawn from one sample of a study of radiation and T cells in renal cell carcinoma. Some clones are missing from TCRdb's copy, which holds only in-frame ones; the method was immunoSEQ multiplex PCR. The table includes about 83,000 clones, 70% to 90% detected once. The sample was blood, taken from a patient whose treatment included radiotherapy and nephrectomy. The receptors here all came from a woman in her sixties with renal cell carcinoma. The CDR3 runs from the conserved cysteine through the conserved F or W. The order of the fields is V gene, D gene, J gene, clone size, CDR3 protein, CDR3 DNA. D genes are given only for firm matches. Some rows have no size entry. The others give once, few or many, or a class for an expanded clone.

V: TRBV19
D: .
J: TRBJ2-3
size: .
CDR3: CASSIMASDTQYF
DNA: TGTGCCAGTAGTATTATGGCCTCAGATACGCAGTATTTT

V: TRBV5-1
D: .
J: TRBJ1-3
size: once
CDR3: CASSYRAGASGNTIYF
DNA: TGCGCCAGCAGTTACAGAGCAGGGGCCTCTGGAAACACCATATATTTT

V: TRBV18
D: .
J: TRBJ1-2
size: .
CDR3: CASSPDGSGYTF
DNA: TGTGCCAGCTCACCCGACGGATCTGGCTACACCTTC

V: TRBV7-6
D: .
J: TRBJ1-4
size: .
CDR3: CASSRGGRNEKLFF
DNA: TGTGCCAGCAGCCGGGGCGGACGAAATGAAAAACTGTTTTTT

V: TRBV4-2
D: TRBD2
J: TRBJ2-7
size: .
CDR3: CASSQESSGTYEQYF
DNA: TGTGCCAGCAGCCAAGAATCTAGCGGGACGTACGAGCAGTACTTC

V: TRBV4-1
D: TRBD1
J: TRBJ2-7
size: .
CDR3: CASSHARTGGNEQYF
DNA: TGCGCCAGCAGCCATGCACGGACAGGGGGTAACGAGCAGTACTTC

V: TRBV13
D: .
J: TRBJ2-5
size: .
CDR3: CASSHREGARETQYF
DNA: TGTGCCAGCAGCCACAGAGAGGGCGCAAGGGAGACCCAGTACTTC

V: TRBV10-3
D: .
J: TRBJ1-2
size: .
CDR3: CATATAGPPGYTF
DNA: TGTGCCACAGCAACTGCGGGGCCGCCGGGCTACACCTTC

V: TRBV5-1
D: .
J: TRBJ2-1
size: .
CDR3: CASSLADQGFNDEQFF
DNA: TGCGCCAGCAGCTTGGCCGACCAGGGGTTTAATGATGAGCAGTTCTTC

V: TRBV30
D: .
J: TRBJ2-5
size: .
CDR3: CAWTLPGGDATQYF
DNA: TGTGCCTGGACCCTACCGGGGGGCGACGCGACCCAGTACTTC

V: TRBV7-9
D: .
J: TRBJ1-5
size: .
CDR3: CASSLSGGDQPQHF
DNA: TGTGCCAGCAGTCTTTCCGGGGGCGATCAGCCCCAGCATTTT

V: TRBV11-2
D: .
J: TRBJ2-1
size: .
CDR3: CASSLLRGTSYNEQFF
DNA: TGTGCCAGCAGCTTACTTAGAGGGACGTCCTACAATGAGCAGTTCTTC

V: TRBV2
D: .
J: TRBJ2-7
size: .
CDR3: CASRRTVPYEQYF
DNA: TGTGCCAGCAGGAGGACAGTGCCCTACGAGCAGTACTTC

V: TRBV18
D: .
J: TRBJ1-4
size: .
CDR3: CASSPPRVTNEKLFF
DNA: TGTGCCAGCTCACCACCGAGGGTAACTAATGAAAAACTGTTTTTT

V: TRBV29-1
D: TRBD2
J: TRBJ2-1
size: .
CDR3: CSVDGLVAGDNEQFF
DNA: TGCAGCGTTGATGGGTTAGTGGCGGGGGACAATGAGCAGTTCTTC

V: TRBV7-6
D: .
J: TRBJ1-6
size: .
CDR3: CASSQQVGPAYNSPLHF
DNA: TGTGCCAGCAGCCAGCAGGTTGGACCGGCCTATAATTCACCCCTCCACTTT

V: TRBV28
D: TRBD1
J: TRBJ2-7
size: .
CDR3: CASRQGAISYEQYF
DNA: TGTGCCAGCAGACAGGGGGCGATCTCCTACGAGCAGTACTTC

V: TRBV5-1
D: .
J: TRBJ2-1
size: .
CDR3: CASSLAMGTYNEQFF
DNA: TGCGCCAGCAGCTTGGCTATGGGCACCTACAATGAGCAGTTCTTC

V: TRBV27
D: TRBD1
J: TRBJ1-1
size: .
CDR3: CASSPLDRESPNTEAFF
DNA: TGTGCCAGCAGCCCCTTGGACAGGGAATCCCCGAACACTGAAGCTTTCTTT

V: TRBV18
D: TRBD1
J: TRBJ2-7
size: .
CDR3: CASSFGQGDEQYF
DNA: TGTGCCAGCTCATTCGGACAGGGGGACGAGCAGTACTTC

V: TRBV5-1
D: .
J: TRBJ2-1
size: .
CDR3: CASSLDGAGAIYNEQFF
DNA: TGCGCCAGCAGCTTGGATGGGGCAGGGGCTATCTACAATGAGCAGTTCTTC

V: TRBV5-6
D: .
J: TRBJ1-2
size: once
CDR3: CASSLRNSEGYTF
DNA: TGTGCCAGCAGCTTGAGGAATAGCGAGGGCTACACCTTC

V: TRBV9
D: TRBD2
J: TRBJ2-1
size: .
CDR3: CASSVDFSGGNEQFF
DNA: TGTGCCAGCAGCGTAGATTTTAGCGGGGGAAATGAGCAGTTCTTC

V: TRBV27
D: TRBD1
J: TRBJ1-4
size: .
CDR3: CASRSTRDRDEKLFF
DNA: TGTGCCAGCAGATCAACCCGGGACAGGGATGAAAAACTGTTTTTT

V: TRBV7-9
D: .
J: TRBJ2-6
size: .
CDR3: CASSLAGGGANVLTF
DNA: TGTGCCAGCAGCTTAGCGGGAGGAGGGGCCAACGTCCTGACTTTC

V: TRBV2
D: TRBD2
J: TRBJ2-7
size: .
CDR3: CASSDVGLAGAHEQYF
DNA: TGTGCCAGCAGTGATGTGGGACTAGCGGGAGCCCACGAGCAGTACTTC

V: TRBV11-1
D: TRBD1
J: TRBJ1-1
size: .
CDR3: CASSPDRVNTEAFF
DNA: TGTGCCAGCAGTCCGGACAGGGTGAACACTGAAGCTTTCTTT

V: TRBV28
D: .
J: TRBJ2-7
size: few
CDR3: CASKSGSYEQYF
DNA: TGTGCCAGCAAAAGTGGCTCCTACGAGCAGTACTTC

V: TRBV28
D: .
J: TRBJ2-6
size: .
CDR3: CASTLGLPGANVLTF
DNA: TGTGCCAGCACTCTAGGGCTACCTGGGGCCAACGTCCTGACTTTC

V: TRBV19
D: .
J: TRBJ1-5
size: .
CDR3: CASSEGGAPQPQHF
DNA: TGTGCCAGTAGTGAAGGGGGAGCCCCTCAGCCCCAGCATTTT

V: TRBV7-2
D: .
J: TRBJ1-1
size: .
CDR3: CASSQNTEAFF
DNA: TGTGCCAGCAGCCAGAACACTGAAGCTTTCTTT

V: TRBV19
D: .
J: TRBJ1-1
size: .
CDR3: CASSNRGLGEAFF
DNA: TGTGCCAGTAGTAATCGGGGTTTAGGTGAAGCTTTCTTT

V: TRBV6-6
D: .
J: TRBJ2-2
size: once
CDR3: CASEGYRAGELFF
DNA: TGTGCCAGCGAGGGGTATCGGGCCGGGGAGCTGTTTTTT